What follows is one T cell receptor (beta chain) and its context. This clone is a singleton in its sample. What antigen it recognizes has not been identified. Base-call qualities are not available, and no considerably larger clone is one nucleotide away. CDR1 and CDR2, per the germline V gene, are SGHAT and FQNNGV. V and J are truncated by 5 bases and 0 bases respectively, leaving an intervening sequence of 7 bases. Counted from cysteine to phenylalanine, this CDR3 has 13 amino acids. Only the CDR3 portion is preserved as DNA: 39 bases, with reading frame beginning at the first base. These data are taken from a study of blood T cell repertoires in COVID-19 (dated by TCRdb to 2018 to 2021). About the investigation overall: Samples from collaborators originated in the United States, Italy and Spain and spanned both the acute and convalescent phases of COVID-19. Deeply sampled blood TCRbeta repertoires from subjects exposed to, actively infected with, or recovered from COVID-19 were included in the dataset. Where available, HLA class I and class II types were obtained from metadata supplied by the sample provider rather than from assay-based typing. The samples were drawn from two sources: the first 160 participants of the ongoing ImmuneRACE study, and fewer than 1,500 subjects contributed by 6 global collaborators. A freely available public database, intended as a resource for researchers studying the immune response to SARS-CoV-2, is where the repertoires were released. Sample metadata almost always included a de-identified subject ID, COVID-19 status, age in years and sex. The prospective study material was composed of cDNA or gDNA derived from T cells, B-cell-depleted T cells, or PBMCs.

Each collaborating institution followed its own protocols to collect whole blood in K2EDTA tubes. For TCRbeta analysis, collaborator samples were shipped as frozen whole blood, as isolated PBMCs, or as DNA extracted from either sample type. The immunoSEQ Assay, a bias-controlled multiplex PCR, was used to amplify TCRbeta CDR3 regions from genomic DNA. The source study handled its data this way. Within the assay, amplification of reference gene primers was used to estimate how many nucleated cells each sample contained. To quantify the absolute abundance of each unique TCRbeta CDR3 rearrangement, sequence reads were collapsed and filtered. For each sample, productive Simpson clonality was calculated as the square root of Simpson's diversity index over productive rearrangements. In TCRdb, the immuneACCESS table is reduced to in-frame sequences with V and J assigned. These tables do not hold every clone; where another copy was compared, an unresolved V gene accounts for under half, and the others remain unexplained. The V and J calls and clone size were taken over from that table, and D and trimming were inferred from the DNA. Across this sample there are about 58,000 clones, with more than 85% seen only once. Together, the top ten hold 7% to 9% of the sample.

Paper-wide results and their limitations: Clinical and demographic metadata were provided uncurated, with the amount varying by source and participant.

The TCR sequence derives from a woman aged 70-85 years with active COVID-19. The chain employs TRBV11-2 and TRBJ1-2; no confident D gene assignment can be made. Sequencing input: peripheral blood. The CDR3 region has the sequence CASSPQTNYGYTF. The nucleotide sequence reads TGTGCCAGCAGCCCACAGACTAACTATGGCTACACCTTC.